The 24 T cell receptor beta chains below come from one sample, sequenced in a study of graft-versus-host responses after intestinal transplantation. Profiling relied on immunoSEQ multiplex PCR, and the TCRdb table lists in-frame clones only, not all of them. The sample lists 12,000 or so clones; 80% to 85% were seen once. The source was PBMCs, collected approximately 490 days after intestinal transplant. The receptors stem from a human patient who received an intestinal transplant, so some T cells may come from the graft donor.

V and J are TRBV15 and TRBJ1-5; TRBD1 might be the D (5 bases). CDR1 LNHNV and CDR2 YYDKDF come from the germline V gene (reference sequence). Between the trimmed V and J ends, which lost 2 bases and 4 bases, there was a span of 12 bases. This CDR3 region has 15 residues. The CDR3: CATSRKGPGNQPQHF. CDR3 DNA sequence: TGTGCCACCAGCAGAAAAGGGCCAGGGAATCAGCCCCAGCATTTT.

The rearrangement joins TRBV28 to TRBJ2-5; TRBD2 matches at 8 bases. This CDR3 contains 17 residues. Trimming removed 6 bases from V and 5 bases from J; junction bases left unmatched: 17. Germline V gene lookup returns CDR1 MDHEN and CDR2 SYDVKM. The CDR3 reads CASSGGGAGGGGETQYF. CDR3 in DNA: TGTGCCAGCAGCGGGGGGGGTGCTGGCGGGGGAGGGGAGACCCAGTACTTC.

In its sample, this clone was seen a few times. V gene TRBV7-2 combines with J gene TRBJ2-1; 9 bases line up with TRBD2. CDR1 and CDR2 (germline): SGHTA, FQGNSA. Trimming cost V 3 bases and J 4 bases; bases outside gene matches: 7. The CDR3 contains 16 residues. For the CDR3, the DNA is TGTGCCAGCAGCTTGGTCTCTAGCGGGGCATACAATGAGCAGTTCTTC. This sequence encodes CASSLVSSGAYNEQFF.

The rearrangement uses TRBV6-1 and TRBJ1-5; the D gene is possibly TRBD1 (5 bases). The CDR3 is made up of 14 amino acids. Per germline, CDR1 MNHNS and CDR2 SASEGT. The V and J ends lost 3 bases and 1 base respectively, with 7 bases between them. The CDR3 bases are TGTGCCAGCAGTGAGGCAGGGAGCAATCAGCCCCAGCATTTT. It yields the protein CASSEAGSNQPQHF.

V gene TRBV5-4 combines with J gene TRBJ2-1, with 7 positions matching TRBD2. The CDR3 runs 16 residues. Looked up from germline, CDR1 is SGHNT and CDR2 is YYREEE (reference sequence). The V and J ends lost 6 bases and 3 bases, in that order; junction bases with no gene match: 12. In nucleotides, the CDR3 is TGTGCCAGCACCCGAGGCGGGAGCGTATTCTACAATGAGCAGTTCTTC. As protein: CASTRGGSVFYNEQFF.

About this clone: Sequence at one end of the junction differs from germline and may be a read error. The chain combines TRBV2 with TRBJ2-4, with 8 positions matching TRBD2. Germline lookup yields CDR1 SNHLY and CDR2 FYNNEI. CDR3 length: 11 amino acids. The CDR3 region has the DNA TGTGCCAGCAGAAAAGGACTAGCTGGGAACTTC. Amino acids: CASRKGLAGNF.

This chain joins TRBV6-4 and TRBJ2-6; no firm D call. The CDR3 contains 16 residues. The germline CDR1 and CDR2 sequences are MRHNA and SNTAGT. V gave up 2 bases and J gave up 0 bases, with 8 bases separating them. CDR3 region: CASSDTGVSGANVLTF. The CDR3 coding sequence is TGTGCCAGCAGTGACACTGGCGTCTCTGGGGCCAACGTCCTGACTTTC.

The chain couples TRBV7-4 to TRBJ1-3, with 8 nucleotides matching TRBD1. CDR1 and CDR2 from the germline V gene are SGHVT and SQSDAQ. The CDR3 covers 13 residues. The junction had 0 bases not matched to a gene; V was cut back by 4 bases and J by 4 bases. The CDR3 DNA sequence: TGTGCCAGCAGCTGGACAGGGGGAAACACCATATATTTT. Amino acid sequence: CASSWTGGNTIYF.

This clone was observed a few times. This chain uses TRBV6-5 with TRBJ1-5; possibly TRBD1 for D (5 bases). Germline V gene data show CDR1 as MNHEY and CDR2 as SVGAGI. V shed 6 bases and J shed 1 base, with 10 bases lying between them. CDR3 size: 14 residues. CDR3 region: CASSSWGSNQPQHF. The CDR3 DNA follows: TGTGCCAGCAGCTCTTGGGGGAGCAATCAGCCCCAGCATTTT.

This clone was recorded a few times. The CDR3 nucleotides read TGTGCCAGCAGCTTAGCTTACTACGAGCAGTACTTC. As protein: CASSLAYYEQYF. The rearrangement joins TRBV7-9 to TRBJ2-7; unclear D gene. Germline values: CDR1 SEHNR, CDR2 FQNEAQ (reference sequence). V was shortened by 0 bases and J by 3 bases, with 3 bases between the two germline ends. The CDR3 covers 12 residues.

This clone is termed medium-sized. The chain is built from TRBV6-4 and TRBJ2-1; the match to TRBD2 covers 11 bases. V was pared by 0 bases and J by 4 bases, with 2 bases of the junction left unmatched. CDR1 is MRHNA and CDR2 is SNTAGT in the germline V gene. The CDR3 contains 16 residues. CDR3 in amino acids: CASSDSASGGYNEQFF. The CDR3 nucleotides are TGTGCCAGCAGTGACTCCGCTAGCGGGGGGTACAATGAGCAGTTCTTC.

The V gene is TRBV6-1, the J gene TRBJ2-3, with 7 bases that match TRBD2. This CDR3 is 15 amino acids long. J lost 0 bases, V lost 2 bases, and 2 bases had no gene match. Germline CDR1 reads MNHNS; CDR2 reads SASEGT. CDR3 sequence reads: CASSEFSGSTDTQYF. CDR3 sequence (DNA): TGTGCCAGCAGTGAATTTAGCGGGAGCACAGATACGCAGTATTTT.

This clone was counted only a few times. The gene calls are TRBV9 and TRBJ2-7; 10 bases are shared with TRBD2. CDR1 and CDR2 from the germline V gene are SGDLS and YYNGEE. The CDR3 runs to 17 residues. V trimming: 4 bases; J trimming: 6 bases; junction bases outside the gene matches: 16. CDR3: CASSPREASGSIGEQYF. The CDR3 DNA follows: TGTGCCAGCAGCCCTCGGGAGGCTAGCGGGAGTATAGGCGAGCAGTACTTC.

This rearrangement joins TRBV6-1 to TRBJ2-4; 8 nucleotides align to TRBD1. The CDR3 covers 17 residues. The germline V gene has CDR1 MNHNS and CDR2 SASEGT. With 5 bases clipped from V and 3 bases from J, the junction kept 12 bases outside the gene matches. The CDR3 spells CASSKGQGAVGKNIQYF. The CDR3 coding sequence is TGTGCCAGCAGTAAAGGGCAGGGGGCTGTGGGCAAAAACATTCAGTACTTC.

The V gene is TRBV7-8, the J gene TRBJ2-7; 7 bases agree with TRBD1. This CDR3 comprises 14 residues. The V and J ends lost 5 bases and 3 bases, in that order; junction bases with no gene match: 7. CDR1 is SGHVS, CDR2 FQNEAQ, per germline. CDR3 sequence: CASSTGTDLYEQYF. For the CDR3, the DNA is TGTGCCAGCAGCACCGGGACAGACCTCTACGAGCAGTACTTC. Full variable domain (missing parts from reference TRBV7-8 and TRBJ2-7): GAGVSQSPRYKVAKRGQDVALRCDPISGHVSLFWYQQALGQGPEFLTYFQNEAQLDKSGLPSDRFFAERPEGSVSTLKIQRTQQEDSAVYLCASSTGTDLYEQYFGPGTRLTVT.

This clone occurred a few times. The V and J genes are TRBV28 and TRBJ1-5; unclear D gene. CDR1 and CDR2 from the germline V gene are MDHEN and SYDVKM. Trimming stripped 7 bases from V and 4 bases from J, with 17 bases between. The CDR3 totals 15 residues. Written as DNA, the CDR3 is TGTGCCAGCACCCCCCAGCGCGGATTTAATCAGCCCCAGCATTTT. This codes for CASTPQRGFNQPQHF.

This clone was seen a few times. The chain joins TRBV6-1 to TRBJ1-2, with unresolved D. Germline CDR1 and CDR2: MNHNS and SASEGT. The length of the CDR3 is 11 residues. The V end was cut by 7 bases, the J end by 2 bases, with 5 bases between. For the CDR3, the DNA is TGTGCCAGCATATGGAACTATGGCTACACCTTC. Translating it yields CASIWNYGYTF.

This clone was seen a handful of times. The chain links TRBV28 to TRBJ2-2; no firm D call. CDR1 MDHEN and CDR2 SYDVKM come from the germline V gene. V was pared by 2 bases and J by 5 bases, with 12 bases between. The CDR3 is 15 amino acids. CDR3 loop: CASSLTQSGTGELFF. In DNA, the CDR3 is TGTGCCAGCAGTTTAACTCAGAGTGGGACCGGGGAGCTGTTTTTT.

This chain joins TRBV2 and TRBJ2-2; no reliable D call. CDR3 length: 14 amino acids. The germline gives CDR1 SNHLY, CDR2 FYNNEI. Trimming removed 8 bases at V and 7 bases at J, with 17 bases between. The CDR3 DNA sequence: TGTGCCAGCGGGATTAGAATCGGTGGCGGGGAGCTGTTTTTT. Its translation is CASGIRIGGGELFF.

This clone was counted between two and nine times. This rearrangement joins TRBV4-1 to TRBJ1-1, with D maybe TRBD1 (5 bases). The germline CDR1 and CDR2 sequences are MGHRA and YSYEKL. The V end was cut by 2 bases, the J end by 2 bases, with 9 bases between. The CDR3 has 14 amino acids. As DNA, the CDR3 is TGCGCCAGCAGCCAACCCAGGGATAACACTGAAGCTTTCTTT. This sequence encodes CASSQPRDNTEAFF.

The chain couples TRBV5-6 to TRBJ1-5; no firm D call. Germline loops: CDR1 SGHDT, CDR2 YYEEEE. V lost 1 base to trimming and J lost 0 bases, with 8 bases between them. The CDR3 length is 15 residues. The CDR3, as DNA: TGTGCCAGCAGCTTGCTGTCAGTTAGCAATCAGCCCCAGCATTTT. Protein sequence: CASSLLSVSNQPQHF.

The V call is TRBV9, the J call TRBJ2-7; D not certain. Germline V gene sequence: CDR1 SGDLS, CDR2 YYNGEE. The CDR3 totals 15 residues. V dropped 0 bases and J dropped 3 bases, with 13 bases sitting between them. For the CDR3, the DNA is TGTGCCAGCAGCGTAGTGGCTAGGAGTGACTACGAGCAGTACTTC. Protein: CASSVVARSDYEQYF.

The chain uses TRBV30 and TRBJ1-1; a weak D match, TRBD1 (6 bases). Germline V CDR1 and CDR2: GTSNPN, SVGIG (reference sequence). The CDR3 extends over 13 amino acids. V was shortened by 6 bases and J by 0 bases, with 11 bases between the two germline ends. Here the CDR3 DNA reads TGTGCCTGCCGGGACATAATGAACACTGAAGCTTTCTTT. It encodes CACRDIMNTEAFF.

V is TRBV6-5 and J is TRBJ2-5; 10 bases match TRBD1. The trim removed 2 bases at V and 5 bases at J, leaving 8 bases unmatched. The CDR3 is made up of 16 amino acids. In germline, CDR1 is MNHEY, CDR2 SVGAGI. The CDR3 reads CASSYALGQGLETQYF. The CDR3 region has the DNA TGTGCCAGCAGTTACGCCCTGGGACAGGGGTTGGAGACCCAGTACTTC.